This TCR beta chain was profiled in a study of T-cell reconstitution after alpha-beta-depleted transplantation in children. Study-wide results and caveats: Reported findings indicate that, about two months after transplant, alpha-beta T cells came from several hundred expanded clones, which were derived from non-depleted graft cells.

This clonotype was seen repeatedly, ten times or more. Its antigen is still unknown. Preparation of the TCRbeta library involved a method that used unique molecular identifiers. TCRdb fed the PCR reads into MiXCR, producing one record per CDR3 protein. The sample consists of 15,000 to 20,000 distinct CDR3 sequences, about 5% of them appearing once. The sequenced sample was PBMCs, obtained before TCRalphabeta/CD19-depleted stem cell transplant. This TCR was recovered from a boy aged 10-17 years with acute lymphoblastic leukemia, due to receive a stem cell transplant.

As DNA, the CDR3 is TGTGCCAGCAGTTTAAACCCGGGACAGGGGGCTGGCTACACCTTC. It specifies CASSLNPGQGAGYTF. The rearrangement joins TRBV28 to TRBJ1-2; TRBD1 aligns across 12 bases. Germline assignment: CDR1 MDHEN and CDR2 SYDVKM. Unmatched junction bases numbered 5, after V lost 2 bases and J lost 7 bases. The CDR3 contains 15 residues.